Below are 5 T cell receptor beta chains sequenced from a single sample in a study of cytomegalovirus exposure and HLA in healthy donors. PCR was performed using 60 Vbeta and 13 Jbeta primers. Assay: immunoSEQ multiplex PCR; the TCRdb copy retains only in-frame clones and omits some. This table holds 150,000 to 200,000 clones, about 80% found once. Sample: PBMCs. Every receptor here comes from a female donor in good health and CMV-seronegative.

V is TRBV2 and J is TRBJ2-7, with D maybe TRBD2 (6 bases). The germline CDR1 and CDR2 sequences are SNHLY and FYNNEI. The length of the CDR3 is 18 residues. The V gene lost 7 bases and the J gene lost 0 bases, with 25 bases spanning the gap. CDR3 in DNA: TGTGCCAGCACTGGAGTCCGAGCGGGCGGCCCGAGCTCCTACGAGCAGTACTTC. Amino acids: CASTGVRAGGPSSYEQYF.

CDR3 sequence (DNA): TGCGCCAGCAGCTTAGGGGGCGGCCCAAGGGCCGGGGAGCTGTTTTTT. Residues: CASSLGGGPRAGELFF. The V call is TRBV5-1, the J call TRBJ2-2; 7 nucleotides align to TRBD1. In germline, CDR1 is SGHRS, CDR2 YFSETQ. The J segment lost 6 bases and the V segment lost 2 bases, leaving 10 bases of the junction unmatched. The CDR3 is 16 amino acids.

The chain joins TRBV11-2 to TRBJ1-3; D not resolved. The ends were cut back, 7 bases at V and 6 bases at J, with 16 bases in the middle. From germline, CDR1 is SGHAT and CDR2 FQNNGV. The CDR3 is 14 amino acids. The CDR3 region has the DNA TGTGCCAGCAATCGGGGAGAGTGGAAAAACACCATATATTTT. It specifies CASNRGEWKNTIYF.

The gene calls are TRBV7-9 and TRBJ2-3, with 9 bases matching TRBD2. CDR1 is SEHNR, CDR2 FQNEAQ, per germline (reference sequence). V shed 5 bases and J 3 bases; nucleotides not matched to a gene: 9. This CDR3 region has 16 residues. CDR3 amino acids: CASSRRTSEATDTQYF. DNA for the CDR3: TGTGCCAGCAGCCGCCGGACTAGCGAAGCGACAGATACGCAGTATTTT. Drawing the rest from reference TRBV7-9 and TRBJ2-3, the complete variable domain is DTGVSQNPRHKITKRGQNVTFRCDPISEHNRLYWYRQTLGQGPEFLTYFQNEAQLEKSRLLSDRFSAERPKGSFSTLEIQRTEQGDSAMYLCASSRRTSEATDTQYFGPGTRLTVL.

The chain links TRBV11-1 to TRBJ2-2; the D gene is possibly TRBD2 (5 bases). The ends were cut back, 5 bases at V and 7 bases at J, with 11 bases in the middle. The CDR3 totals 13 residues. Germline values: CDR1 SGHAT, CDR2 FQDESV (reference sequence). CDR3 nucleotides: TGTGCCAGCAGCCCAAGAGCGGACGGGGAGCTGTTTTTT. This translates into CASSPRADGELFF.